This passage covers 20 T cell receptor beta chains from one sample sequenced in a study of blood T cell repertoires in COVID-19. Profiled with immunoSEQ multiplex PCR; TCRdb holds only in-frame clones, not every one. The profile covers approximately 210,000 clones, with approximately 80% appearing a single time and 3.5% to 4.5% taken by the ten largest. The sample was PBMCs or T cells enriched from blood (not recorded which). These receptors were obtained from a man aged 30-40 years with acute COVID-19.

The chain has TRBV30 and TRBJ1-2, with no clear D. Germline CDR1 reads GTSNPN; CDR2 reads SVGIG (reference sequence). The V end lost 3 bases, the J end lost 9 bases, and 14 bases lay between the germline ends. This CDR3 region has 12 residues. The CDR3 is CAWRGGPQSYTF. For the CDR3, the DNA is TGTGCCTGGAGAGGCGGGCCCCAAAGCTACACCTTC.

The J gene is TRBJ1-6, the V gene TRBV15; D is ambiguous. CDR3 size: 12 residues. V shed 8 bases and J shed 6 bases, with 8 bases lying between them. Germline assignment: CDR1 LNHNV and CDR2 YYDKDF (reference sequence). The CDR3 nucleotides are TGTGCCACCCAGGTGGGTAATTCACCCCTCCACTTT. Its translation is CATQVGNSPLHF.

This clone appeared a few times. The chain joins TRBV5-1 to TRBJ2-2, with TRBD1 matching 10 bases. The V gene's germline CDR1 is SGHRS and CDR2 YFSETQ. The CDR3 contains 15 residues. J lost 4 bases, V lost 5 bases, and 5 bases had no gene match. Here the CDR3 reads CASRKGQGGTGELFF. CDR3 bases: TGCGCCAGCAGAAAAGGACAGGGGGGCACCGGGGAGCTGTTTTTT.

V gene TRBV5-4 combines with J gene TRBJ1-3; TRBD1 might be the D (6 bases). The CDR3 consists of 16 residues. Per the germline V gene, CDR1 is SGHNT and CDR2 is YYREEE (reference sequence). Trimming removed 3 bases from V and 6 bases from J, with 19 bases in between. CDR3 nucleotides: TGTGCCAGCAGCTGGACGGGGGGCGCAGTGGAAAACACCATATATTTT. Translating gives CASSWTGGAVENTIYF.

This clone appeared a few times. The chain carries TRBV27 and TRBJ1-4; D unclear. The CDR3 length is 16 residues. Germline CDR1 and CDR2: MNHEY and SMNVEV (reference sequence). The germline V and J ends were trimmed by 6 bases and 3 bases, with 17 bases remaining between them. The chain's CDR3 is CASSPVNGWPNEKLFF. The DNA for the CDR3 is TGTGCCAGCAGCCCTGTAAACGGGTGGCCTAATGAAAAACTGTTTTTT.

The J gene is TRBJ1-3, the V gene TRBV5-6; TRBD1 is a possible D gene (6 bases). Trimming removed 3 bases from V and 0 bases from J, with 10 bases in between. Germline loops: CDR1 SGHDT, CDR2 YYEEEE. The CDR3 extends over 15 amino acids. CDR3 DNA sequence: TGTGCCAGCAGCTCCACAGGGAGCTCTGGAAACACCATATATTTT. The encoded protein is CASSSTGSSGNTIYF.

In this sample, this clone turned up a few times. This chain joins TRBV11-1 and TRBJ1-6; 9 bases agree with TRBD1. The CDR3 has 15 amino acids. Germline-derived CDR1 and CDR2 are SGHAT and FQDESV (reference sequence). Trimming removed 2 bases from V and 7 bases from J; junction bases left unmatched: 3. The CDR3 region has the DNA TGTGCCAGCAGCTTATTAGGACAGGGGAATTCACCCCTCCACTTT. As protein: CASSLLGQGNSPLHF.

This rearrangement joins TRBV7-9 to TRBJ2-7; D uncertain. The CDR3 is 12 amino acids. Germline V lookup: CDR1 SEHNR, CDR2 FQNEAQ (reference sequence). The V and J ends lost 6 bases and 6 bases respectively, with 12 bases between them. CDR3 amino acids: CASSQRWSEQYF. DNA of the CDR3: TGTGCCAGCAGTCAAAGGTGGAGCGAGCAGTACTTC. The variable domain in full, completed from reference TRBV7-9 and TRBJ2-7, reads DTGVSQNPRHKITKRGQNVTFRCDPISEHNRLYWYRQTLGQGPEFLTYFQNEAQLEKSRLLSDRFSAERPKGSFSTLEIQRTEQGDSAMYLCASSQRWSEQYFGPGTRLTVT.

The rearrangement links TRBV7-3 to TRBJ2-3; D may be TRBD1 (6 bases). This CDR3 contains 16 residues. Trimming took 4 bases from V and 4 from J, leaving 18 bases between them. The germline gives CDR1 SGHTA, CDR2 FQGTGA. CDR3 amino acids: CASSSPVGEGADTQYF. The CDR3 nucleotides are TGTGCCAGCAGCTCCCCGGTGGGCGAGGGGGCAGATACGCAGTATTTT.

The V call is TRBV5-6, the J call TRBJ2-1; 11 nucleotides line up with TRBD2. The germline gives CDR1 SGHDT, CDR2 YYEEEE. The CDR3 loop spans 15 amino acids. V was pared by 4 bases and J by 10 bases, with 10 bases of the junction left unmatched. CDR3 protein: CASSLSGGATLEQFF. In DNA form, the CDR3 reads TGTGCCAGCAGCCTTAGCGGGGGGGCTACCCTCGAGCAGTTCTTC.

The chain uses TRBV7-2 and TRBJ2-3; 9 bases are a match to TRBD2. The CDR3 has 16 amino acids. Per germline, CDR1 SGHTA and CDR2 FQGNSA. Unmatched junction bases numbered 7, after V lost 6 bases and J lost 0 bases. The CDR3 loop reads CASRDPAGGSTDTQYF. The CDR3 DNA follows: TGTGCCAGCAGGGATCCGGCGGGGGGGAGCACAGATACGCAGTATTTT.

The chain has TRBV27 and TRBJ1-1; tentative D call: TRBD1 (6 bases). Per the germline V gene, CDR1 is MNHEY and CDR2 is SMNVEV (reference sequence). Trimming removed 3 bases from V and 13 bases from J, with 15 bases in between. The CDR3 extends over 12 amino acids. The CDR3: CASSLDSLKVFF. CDR3 nucleotide sequence: TGTGCCAGCAGTTTGGACAGCTTGAAGGTTTTCTTT.

J is TRBJ1-4 and V is TRBV18; D unclear. CDR1 KGHSH and CDR2 LQKENI come from the germline V gene. The CDR3 length is 13 residues. V lost 2 bases, J lost 7 bases, and 8 bases lay in between. The CDR3 sequence: CASSPSGGEKLFF. The CDR3, as DNA: TGTGCCAGCTCACCAAGCGGAGGTGAAAAACTGTTTTTT.

In this sample, this clone turned up a few times. The genes are TRBV9 and TRBJ2-5; 8 bases agree with TRBD2. This CDR3 region has 14 residues. The V and J ends lost 2 bases and 3 bases, in that order; junction bases with no gene match: 3. Germline loops: CDR1 SGDLS, CDR2 YYNGEE. The CDR3 DNA reads as TGTGCCAGCAGCGTGAGCGGGGGAAAAGAGACCCAGTACTTC. Its translation: CASSVSGGKETQYF.

The J gene is TRBJ2-7, the V gene TRBV9; D remains ambiguous. Germline V gene sequence: CDR1 SGDLS, CDR2 YYNGEE. Trimming cost V 0 bases and J 4 bases, with 14 bases left between them. The CDR3 covers 15 residues. The chain's CDR3 is CASSVDPVIVYEQYF. CDR3 nucleotide sequence: TGTGCCAGCAGCGTAGATCCGGTGATAGTATACGAGCAGTACTTC.

The J gene is TRBJ2-5, the V gene TRBV2; TRBD2 is a possible D gene (6 bases). V was clipped by 6 bases and J by 4 bases, with 15 bases between them. Germline CDR1 is SNHLY and CDR2 is FYNNEI. The CDR3 covers 14 residues. The CDR3 sequence: CASRPPWGGETQYF. CDR3 DNA sequence: TGTGCCAGCAGGCCACCATGGGGAGGAGAGACCCAGTACTTC.

The rearrangement uses TRBV3-1 (or the pseudogene TRBV3-2) and TRBJ2-1; 7 positions agree with TRBD2. The CDR3 consists of 14 residues. Per germline, CDR1 LGHDT and CDR2 YNNKEL (reference sequence). V gave up 1 base and J gave up 4 bases; unmatched junction bases: 1. This CDR3 is CASSQGAGYNEQFF. The CDR3 DNA reads TGTGCCAGCAGCCAAGGAGCGGGGTACAATGAGCAGTTCTTC.

V usage is TRBV6-4 and J usage is TRBJ2-7, with 7 bases aligning to TRBD1. Per the germline V gene, CDR1 is MRHNA and CDR2 is SNTAGT. CDR3 length equals 13 residues. J lost 4 bases, V lost 4 bases, and 4 bases had no gene match. CDR3 amino acids: CASSVETGYEQYF. Written as DNA, the CDR3 is TGTGCCAGCAGTGTAGAGACAGGGTACGAGCAGTACTTC.

The chain has TRBV28 and TRBJ2-3, with D perhaps matching TRBD2 (6 bases). The germline CDR1 and CDR2 sequences are MDHEN and SYDVKM. V was trimmed by 5 bases and J by 0 bases, leaving 9 bases between them. The CDR3 loop spans 14 amino acids. CDR3 in amino acids: CASSPGTSTDTQYF. CDR3 DNA sequence: TGTGCCAGCAGTCCCGGGACTAGCACAGATACGCAGTATTTT.

The chain joins TRBV5-1 to TRBJ2-7; tentatively, D is TRBD2 (6 bases). Trimming took off 3 bases at V and 7 bases at J, with 20 bases between the two ends. Per the germline V gene, CDR1 is SGHRS and CDR2 is YFSETQ. The CDR3 consists of 15 residues. The DNA of the CDR3 is TGCGCCAGCAGCTCCTCGGGCGGGGTAACTAGGGAGCAGTACTTC. Its translation: CASSSSGGVTREQYF. The variable domain in full, completed from reference TRBV5-1 and TRBJ2-7, reads KAGVTQTPRYLIKTRGQQVTLSCSPISGHRSVSWYQQTPGQGLQFLFEYFSETQRNKGNFPGRFSGRQFSNSRSEMNVSTLELGDSALYLCASSSSGGVTREQYFGPGTRLTVT.